The present T cell receptor (beta chain) was sequenced within a study of Ad26.COV2.S vaccination and SARS-CoV-2 variants. Study results and limitations: Spike-specific responses of CD8+ and CD4+ T cells were reported to display substantial breadth after vaccination.

Regarding this clone: Its matching antigen is unknown.

The CDR3 spans 16 residues. The germline V and J ends were trimmed by 3 bases and 1 base, with 15 bases remaining between them. Germline V lookup: CDR1 SGHDN, CDR2 FVKESK. Produced via immunoSEQ multiplex PCR; TCRdb's table is partial and in-frame only. The data contain over 85,000 clones, approximately 86% of them seen just once; the ten biggest clones take up about 15%. V is TRBV14 and J is TRBJ1-1; a weak D match, TRBD1 (5 bases). This TCR was sampled from a human donor who had recovered from COVID-19. The specimen comprised peripheral blood, sampled after recovery from COVID-19. The CDR3 loop reads CASSQVPGKGNTEAFF. CDR3 in DNA: TGTGCCAGCAGCCAGGTCCCAGGGAAGGGGAACACTGAAGCTTTCTTT. Looking up the rest from reference TRBV14 and TRBJ1-1 gives the full variable domain: EAGVTQFPSHSVIEKGQTVTLRCDPISGHDNLYWYRRVMGKEIKFLLHFVKESKQDESGMPNNRFLAERTGGTYSTLKVQPAELEDSGVYFCASSQVPGKGNTEAFFGQGTRLTVV.